The 5 T cell receptor beta chains below come from one sample, sequenced in a study of T cell responses to AZD1222 COVID-19 vaccine. The table came from immunoSEQ multiplex PCR; TCRdb's copy has only in-frame clones and leaves some out. This sample yields 120,000 or so clones, of which about nine tenths are seen a single time; about 14% belongs to the top ten. The sequenced sample was peripheral blood, obtained on day 0 of AZD1222 vaccination. Source of these receptors: an adult in good health.

The chain combines TRBV7-9 with TRBJ2-7, with D maybe TRBD1 (5 bases). CDR3 length: 14 amino acids. V was cut by 6 bases and J by 0 bases, with 12 bases left in between. Per germline, CDR1 SEHNR and CDR2 FQNEAQ (reference sequence). CDR3 region: CASSPIDSSYEQYF. The CDR3 DNA reads TGTGCCAGCAGTCCCATAGACAGCTCCTACGAGCAGTACTTC.

This sequence joins TRBV5-6 and TRBJ1-4; possibly TRBD1 for D (6 bases). CDR1 and CDR2 (germline): SGHDT, YYEEEE. Between the trimmed V and J ends, which lost 1 base and 7 bases, there was a span of 11 bases. There are 14 residues in the CDR3. The DNA for the CDR3 is TGTGCCAGCAGCTTGCTTGAAGGGGGTGAAAAACTGTTTTTT. This translates into CASSLLEGGEKLFF.

This clone was found a few times. J is TRBJ2-1 and V is TRBV5-4; 8 bases match TRBD1. The CDR3 has 17 residues. Trimming took 0 bases from V and 3 from J; bases not matched to a gene: 8. Per germline, CDR1 SGHNT and CDR2 YYREEE (reference sequence). The CDR3 is CASSLGPDRDDYNEQFF. CDR3 in DNA: TGTGCCAGCAGCTTGGGCCCGGACAGGGACGACTACAATGAGCAGTTCTTC. Based on the CDR3 plus reference TRBV5-4 and TRBJ2-1, the full variable domain is ETGVTQSPTHLIKTRGQQVTLRCSSQSGHNTVSWYQQALGQGPQFIFQYYREEENGRGNFPPRFSGLQFPNYSSELNVNALELDDSALYLCASSLGPDRDDYNEQFFGPGTRLTVL.

The chain links TRBV6-5 to TRBJ1-4, with D maybe TRBD1 (6 bases). Trimming cost V 7 bases and J 2 bases, with 14 bases left between them. Germline V gene data show CDR1 as MNHEY and CDR2 as SVGAGI. The CDR3 extends over 15 amino acids. The CDR3 DNA reads TGTGCCAGCATCCGGACAGCCAGGACTAATGAAAAACTGTTTTTT. Encoded protein: CASIRTARTNEKLFF.

V gene TRBV27 combines with J gene TRBJ2-2; perhaps TRBD2 as D (10 bases). CDR1 MNHEY and CDR2 SMNVEV come from the germline V gene (reference sequence). The germline V and J ends were trimmed by 6 bases and 6 bases, with 29 bases remaining between them. This CDR3 comprises 19 residues. The CDR3 nucleotides read TGTGCCAGCAGCACCAACAGGGGGCTGGCACTAGCGGGATCCGGGGAGCTGTTTTTT. As protein: CASSTNRGLALAGSGELFF.